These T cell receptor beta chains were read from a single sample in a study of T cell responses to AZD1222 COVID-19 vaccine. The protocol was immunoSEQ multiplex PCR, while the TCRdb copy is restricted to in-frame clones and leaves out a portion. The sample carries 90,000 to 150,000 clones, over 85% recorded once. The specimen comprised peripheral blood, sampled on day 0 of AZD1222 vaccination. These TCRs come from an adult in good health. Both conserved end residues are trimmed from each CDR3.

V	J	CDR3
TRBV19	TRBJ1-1	ASGTGFTEAF
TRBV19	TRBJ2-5	ASNRDGETQY
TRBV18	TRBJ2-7	ASSPTSYEQY
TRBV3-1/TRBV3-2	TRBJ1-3	ASSQEGYFPGNTIY
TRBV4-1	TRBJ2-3	ASSQVIGEDTQY
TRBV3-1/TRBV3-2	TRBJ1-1	ASSQDGVLFGAF
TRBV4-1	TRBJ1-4	ASSYREGNEKLF
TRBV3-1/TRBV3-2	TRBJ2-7	ASSQDPVAGGYYEQY
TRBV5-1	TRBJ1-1	ASSLAPGTGTEAF
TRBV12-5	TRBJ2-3	ASGLSKLALSTDTQY
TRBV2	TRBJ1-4	ASSVRPGATNEKLF
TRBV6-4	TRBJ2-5	ASSEGRGETQY
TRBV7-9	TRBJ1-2	ASSLSRVANYGYT
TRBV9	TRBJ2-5	ASSARGRETQY
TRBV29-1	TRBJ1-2	SVEDLWTENYGYT
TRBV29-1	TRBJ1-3	SVEPGQGNTIY
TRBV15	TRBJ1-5	ATSREGGQPQH
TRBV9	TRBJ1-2	ASSVEGTPYGDYGYT
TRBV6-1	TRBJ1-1	ASSDPQGAGGTEAF
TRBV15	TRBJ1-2	ATSSLEVGKGNYGYT
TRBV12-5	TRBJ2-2	ASGFGRGRQGAETGELF
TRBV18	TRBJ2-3	ASSPTQDTQY
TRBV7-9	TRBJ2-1	ASSLAGHNEQF
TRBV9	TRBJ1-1	ASSHGVEGTEAF
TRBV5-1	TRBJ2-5	ASSLAPGTGLFQETQY
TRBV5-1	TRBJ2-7	ASSLGQGGEQY
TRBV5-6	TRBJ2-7	ASSLEFESYEQY
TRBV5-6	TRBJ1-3	ASSPTIGAFGNTIY
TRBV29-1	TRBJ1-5	SVGLSQNQPQH
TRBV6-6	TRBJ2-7	ASVPGLRFSEQY
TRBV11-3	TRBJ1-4	ASSLGAGATNEKLF
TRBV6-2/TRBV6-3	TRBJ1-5	ASSYSTGFNQPQH
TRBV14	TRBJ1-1	ASSQEAVGAF
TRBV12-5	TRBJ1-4	ASGSIPSAAGQVNEKLF
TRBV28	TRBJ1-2	ASSLSQARASYGYT
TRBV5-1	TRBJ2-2	ASSLEWGAGPSTGELF
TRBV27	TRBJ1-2	ASSIRTGSRSGYT
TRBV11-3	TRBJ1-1	ASSLTVNTEAF
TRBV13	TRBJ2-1	ASSALTSGARDEQF
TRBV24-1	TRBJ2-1	ATSDPSGTRNEQF
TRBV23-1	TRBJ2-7	ASSQGRPKYEQY
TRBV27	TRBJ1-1	ASSTGTVNTEAF
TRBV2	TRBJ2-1	ASSQQGVNEQF
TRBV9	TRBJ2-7	ASSRGGFYEQY
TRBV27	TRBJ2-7	ASSLSGYKQY
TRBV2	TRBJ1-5	ASSDAGGSQPQH
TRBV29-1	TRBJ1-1	SVDGKNTEAF
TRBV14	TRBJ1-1	ASSSSLNTEAF